The present TCR beta chain was sequenced within a study of early T cells in non-severe SARS-CoV-2 infection. Study results and limitations: Lookups in VDJdb leaned toward anti-spike CD8 responses and missed private and CD4 specificities.

Molecules of cDNA were individually given unique molecular identifiers that were attached to them. TCRdb recomputed calls from the 5' RACE reads with MiXCR, one row per CDR3 protein. Of about 31,000 distinct CDR3 sequences listed, about 5.8% are singletons. The CDR3 totals 15 residues. The germline V gene has CDR1 SGHTA and CDR2 FQGTGA. Trimming shortened V by 4 bases and J by 0 bases, and 10 bases separated the two germline ends. This clonotype came up many times. Antigen unknown. The receptor was derived from an adult who was a healthcare worker with PCR-confirmed SARS-CoV-2 infection or an uninfected control (not recorded which). The sample was whole blood. The V gene is TRBV7-3, the J gene TRBJ2-1; TRBD2 might be the D (6 bases). CDR3 DNA: TGTGCCAGCAGCTACGGGACTGTCTCCTACAATGAGCAGTTCTTC. This encodes CASSYGTVSYNEQFF.